Shown below are 6 T cell receptor beta chains from a single sample sequenced in a study of human T cells and chemical hapten exposure (TCRdb year 2021). Libraries were built with RACE. The sequencing machine was a NextSeq 500. TCRdb cleaned the public reads at Q25 with fastp, built clones with MiXCR and kept in-frame beta chains. Identical CDR3 protein sequences are pooled into one entry, listed with their most common genes and DNA. In this sample the table shows roughly 200,000 distinct CDR3 sequences, 20% to 25% of which occur a single time. The ten largest clones capture 6% to 8% of the sample. The time point label of this sample denotes: patch test 1, 2 weeks after DPC sensitization. In the paper's terms, the treatment or condition label means: therapeutic diphenylcyclopropenone sensitization with weekly scalp DPC. The specimen was whole blood, collected in connection with sensitization to the hapten diphenylcyclopropenone (DPC). These receptors all stem from a woman between 45 and 60 years old with alopecia areata. Some clones in this sample may be carry-over from other donors' samples.

The V gene is TRBV20-1, the J gene TRBJ2-1; no reliable D call. V lost 6 bases and J 13 bases, leaving 19 bases between the germline ends. This CDR3 spans 12 amino acids. Per germline, CDR1 DFQATT and CDR2 SNEGSKA (reference sequence). In DNA, the CDR3 is TGCAGTGCGGAGAGACCAGCCCTCTCACAGTTCTTC. This encodes CSAERPALSQFF.

J is TRBJ2-5 and V is TRBV2; possible D gene TRBD1, 5 bases. V was clipped by 7 bases and J by 7 bases, with 7 bases between them. The CDR3 extends over 10 amino acids. CDR1 is SNHLY and CDR2 is FYNNEI in the germline V gene. The CDR3 coding sequence is TGTGCCAGCATAGGGGTGACCCAGTACTTC. This translates into CASIGVTQYF.

The J gene is TRBJ2-1, the V gene TRBV20-1; D might be TRBD2 (5 bases). Germline lookup yields CDR1 DFQATT and CDR2 SNEGSKA (reference sequence). Between the trimmed V and J ends, which lost 1 base and 6 bases, there was a span of 16 bases. The CDR3 runs 15 residues. In DNA form, the CDR3 reads TGCAGTGCTAGAGTTCATCCGGGATTGGGCAATGAGCAGTTCTTC. It translates to CSARVHPGLGNEQFF.

The V and J genes are TRBV7-9 and TRBJ1-5; D call uncertain. Trimming shortened V by 5 bases and J by 5 bases, and 10 bases separated the two germline ends. The CDR3 consists of 13 residues. Germline V gives CDR1 SEHNR, CDR2 FQNEAQ (reference sequence). As DNA, the CDR3 is TGTGCCAGCAGCCCCGGTTTGGATCAGCCCCAGCATTTT. Its translation: CASSPGLDQPQHF.

This sequence joins TRBV5-1 and TRBJ2-1; TRBD2 aligns across 11 bases. Germline values: CDR1 SGHRS, CDR2 YFSETQ. Losses at the gene ends were 8 bases for V and 8 bases for J; bases not matched to a gene: 9. The CDR3 runs 14 residues. In nucleotides, the CDR3 is TGCGCCAGTAGGCGGACTAGCGGGCGCGATGAGCAGTTCTTC. It translates to CASRRTSGRDEQFF.

V usage is TRBV24-1 and J usage is TRBJ2-1, with D maybe TRBD1 (6 bases). CDR3 length: 14 residues. The V end was cut by 2 bases, the J end by 9 bases, with 13 bases between. Looked up from germline, CDR1 is KGHDR and CDR2 is SFDVKD. This CDR3 reads CATSDSSGGIEQFF. The CDR3 coding sequence is TGTGCCACCAGTGATTCGTCTGGGGGCATTGAGCAGTTCTTC.